This paragraph covers one TCR beta chain sequence. Its binding antigen is unknown. Base qualities are not at hand, and no much larger clone is one base apart. Patients with autoimmune disease history or receiving systemic immunosuppression were excluded from the trial. Peripheral blood for TCR sequencing was collected from all dose cohorts at baseline, on cycle 4 day 1, and on cycle 7 day 1. The samples were taken from a phase I, first-in-human, multicenter, open-label dose-escalation trial of ivuxolimab. Adults with locally advanced or metastatic head and neck squamous cell, hepatocellular, melanoma or renal cell carcinoma were enrolled in the trial. Before TCR sequencing, CD4+ T cells and CD8+ T cells from peripheral blood were sorted into separate populations. Genomic DNA was isolated from the sorted cells so that the TCRbeta CDR3 region could be sequenced. TCRbeta CDR3 regions were sequenced using the immunoSEQ Assay. TCRdb re-hosts the immuneACCESS table, in-frame sequences only. Its copies lack some clones; in the studies checked, an unresolved V gene accounts for under half of them, and the cause for the rest is not known. The sample data list roughly 90,000 clones, and roughly 90% of these were observed just once. Together, the top ten hold 0.3% to 0.4% of the sample.

The sample belongs to a study of OX40 agonist ivuxolimab in advanced cancers. Some background on the complete study: Ivuxolimab was a fully human IgG2 agonistic monoclonal antibody targeting the costimulatory receptor OX40 (CD134). The dose-escalation cohort was 82.7% male with a mean age of 60 years, ranging from 23 to 79. Intravenous ivuxolimab was administered to patients every 2 weeks at six dose levels: 0.01, 0.1, 0.3, 1.5, 3 and 10 mg/kg. Peripheral TCRbeta sequencing aimed to test whether ivuxolimab altered TCR sequence diversity and caused clonal T-cell expansion. Prior anti-PD-1, anti-PD-L1 or anti-CTLA-4 therapy was permitted, and checkpoint inhibitors had been received by about 44% of dose-escalation patients. Partial responses occurred in three dose-escalation patients, of whom one had hepatocellular carcinoma and two had cutaneous melanoma. Of the approximately 50 dose-escalation patients, hepatocellular carcinoma was present in about 20, melanoma in roughly 15, renal cell carcinoma in 9 and head and neck cancer in 9. The paper covers the monotherapy dose-escalation part of the phase I ivuxolimab trial, which included N of about 50 patients. Results and caveats for the whole study, not just this receptor: In the 0.1-3.0 mg/kg groups, partial responders were among the patients with the lowest normalized peripheral clonal expansion, particularly in CD8+ T cells. At doses of 0.1 to 3.0 mg/kg, clonal expansion of both CD4+ and CD8+ blood T cells was observed from baseline to week 6. Low levels of normalized T-cell clonal expansion were also shown by some nonresponding patients. After ivuxolimab, CD8+ T cells had more expanded clones than CD4+ T cells on average. Which antigens the clonally expanded peripheral T cells were specific for was not determined.

Sequences MNHNS (CDR1) and SASEGT (CDR2) are obtained from the germline V gene. The CDR3 spans 14 residues, from the cysteine through the phenylalanine. Only CDR3 DNA remains: 42 bases, in frame from the first base. V loses 5 bases at its end and J loses 5 bases; junction bases beyond the gene matches: 3. The receptor's source is an adult with an advanced solid tumor such as melanoma, head and neck, liver or kidney cancer. The input for sequencing was CD4+ or CD8+ T cells sorted from blood, taken in a trial of the OX40 agonist ivuxolimab. The chain links TRBV6-1 with TRBJ1-4, and TRBD1 matches 9 of the central bases. The nucleotide sequence reads as follows: TGTGCCAGCAGTCAGGACAGGGGCAATGAAAAACTGTTTTTT. Its protein product is CASSQDRGNEKLFF.